This T cell receptor beta chain comes out of a study of graft-versus-host responses after intestinal transplantation. Comments on this clone: Its cognate antigen is unknown.

Study-wide results and limits: Those patients showing graft-donor T cell macrochimerism displayed high graft-versus-host to host-versus-graft clonal ratios in allografts. Detected in recipient marrow were GvH clones, some of which were first observed in ileum or blood.

Method: immunoSEQ multiplex PCR; TCRdb's copy keeps in-frame clones and lacks some. The sample shows about 98,000 clones, less than 90% of them seen only once. V shed 0 bases and J 6 bases; nucleotides not matched to a gene: 12. The germline CDR1 and CDR2 sequences are LGHNA and YNFKEQ. The CDR3 length is 17 residues. The specimen comprised unstimulated CD8+ T cells sorted from spleen or lymph node cells, sampled before intestinal transplant. The rearrangement joins TRBV4-2 to TRBJ1-1; 8 bases agree with TRBD1. The TCR comes from a human donor who received an intestinal transplant. The CDR3 nucleotides are TGTGCCAGCAGCCAAGATAGAACAGGGGGGCTCGCTCCTGAAGCTTTCTTT. It yields the protein CASSQDRTGGLAPEAFF.